The next 13 T cell receptor beta chains were all read from a single sample in a study of T cells in lung cancer brain metastases. Only in-frame clones appear in the TCRdb table, and some are missing; sequencing was by immunoSEQ multiplex PCR. In the table there are thousands of clones, about 85% of which are singletons. The source material was tumor tissue from the primary lung tumor. These receptors were taken from a woman aged 45 to 65 with non-small cell lung cancer.

This clone came up a few times. The chain carries TRBV18 and TRBJ2-6; D uncertain. Germline V gene lookup returns CDR1 KGHSH and CDR2 LQKENI. The V end lost 6 bases, the J end lost 0 bases, and 9 bases lay between the germline ends. CDR3 size: 15 residues. The chain's CDR3 is CASSPRGSGANVLTF. DNA for the CDR3: TGTGCCAGCTCCCCTAGAGGCTCTGGGGCCAACGTCCTGACTTTC.

The CDR3 loop is CASSLEGEQFF. CDR3 bases: TGTGCCAGCAGTCTTGAGGGTGAGCAGTTCTTC. The rearrangement joins TRBV11-2 to TRBJ2-1; D may be TRBD2 (5 bases). Germline V CDR1 and CDR2: SGHAT, FQNNGV. V dropped 6 bases and J dropped 9 bases, with 9 bases sitting between them. The CDR3 has 11 amino acids.

The rearrangement uses TRBV29-1 and TRBJ1-2, with TRBD1 matching 7 bases. The ends lost 4 bases at V and 11 bases at J; junction bases unmatched: 22. Germline V gene lookup returns CDR1 SQVTM and CDR2 ANQGSEA. CDR3 length: 16 amino acids. The CDR3 DNA sequence: TGCAGCGTTGTGGCTGATTGGGGGAACAGGGGAAACGGTTACACCTTC. Its translation: CSVVADWGNRGNGYTF.

The genes are TRBV6-1 and TRBJ1-1; 8 bases are shared with TRBD1. The CDR3 has 15 amino acids. Germline CDR1 is MNHNS and CDR2 is SASEGT. J gave up 0 bases and V 8 bases, and 8 bases lay outside the gene matches. CDR3 loop: CASGSGQAMNTEAFF. The CDR3 DNA follows: TGTGCCAGCGGCTCGGGACAGGCGATGAACACTGAAGCTTTCTTT.

About this clone itself: Other DNA sequences in the same sample also yield this CDR3. V usage is TRBV9 and J usage is TRBJ2-2; D not resolved. The V and J ends lost 0 bases and 3 bases respectively, with 3 bases between them. The CDR3 has 13 residues. Germline values: CDR1 SGDLS, CDR2 YYNGEE. Here the CDR3 reads CASSVAYTGELFF. DNA of the CDR3: TGTGCCAGCAGCGTAGCGTACACCGGGGAGCTGTTTTTT.

This sequence joins TRBV7-6 and TRBJ1-2; D is uncertain. Trimming cost V 5 bases and J 8 bases, with 15 bases left between them. Germline V gene data show CDR1 as SGHVS and CDR2 as FNYEAQ. The length of the CDR3 is 13 residues. The CDR3 here is CASSGRLGEGYTF. The CDR3 DNA reads TGTGCCAGCAGCGGGAGGCTTGGAGAAGGCTACACCTTC.

The CDR3 sequence is CSASGPETQYF. The CDR3 nucleotides are TGCAGTGCTAGCGGGCCCGAGACCCAGTACTTC. The chain recombines TRBV20-1 with TRBJ2-5; D is uncertain. CDR1 DFQATT and CDR2 SNEGSKA come from the germline V gene (reference sequence). Trimming cost V 3 bases and J 5 bases, with 7 bases left between them. This CDR3 has 11 residues.

The CDR3 coding sequence is TGTGCCACCAGCAGAGATCTAAGGGACAGCCAAGAGACCCAGTACTTC. This encodes CATSRDLRDSQETQYF. The rearrangement joins TRBV15 to TRBJ2-5; 7 bases are a match to TRBD1. The germline gives CDR1 LNHNV, CDR2 YYDKDF (reference sequence). The CDR3 is made up of 16 amino acids. The J segment lost 1 base and the V segment lost 0 bases, leaving 5 bases of the junction unmatched.

The rearrangement links TRBV11-2 to TRBJ1-5; D not resolved. V was clipped by 0 bases and J by 4 bases, with 4 bases between them. The length of the CDR3 is 13 residues. The germline V gene has CDR1 SGHAT and CDR2 FQNNGV. The CDR3 protein is CASSLDANQPQHF. The CDR3 DNA is TGTGCCAGCAGCTTAGATGCGAATCAGCCCCAGCATTTT.

The V call is TRBV19, the J call TRBJ2-4; unclear D gene. The V gene lost 11 bases and the J gene lost 10 bases, with 9 bases spanning the gap. The germline gives CDR1 LNHDA, CDR2 SQIVND (reference sequence). CDR3 size: 9 residues. CDR3 sequence: CAETVIQYF. The CDR3 DNA reads TGTGCCGAGACCGTGATTCAGTACTTC.

With regard to this clone: One junction end does not reproduce the germline sequence, and a read error may be involved. The chain uses TRBV9 and TRBJ2-3; D may be TRBD1 (5 bases). Germline CDR1 reads SGDLS; CDR2 reads YYNGEE. The CDR3 has 14 amino acids. CDR3 protein: CASSAHRTTDTQYF. The CDR3 region has the DNA TGTGCCAGCAGCGCCCACAGGACGACAGATACGCAATATTTT.

J is TRBJ1-2 and V is TRBV19; 7 nucleotides line up with TRBD1. Per germline, CDR1 LNHDA and CDR2 SQIVND (reference sequence). This CDR3 is built from 15 residues. V dropped 4 bases and J dropped 0; count of bases not matched to a gene: 5. The CDR3 region has the DNA TGTGCCAGTAGTAATCACAGGGGAGCTAACTATGGCTACACCTTC. Translated, it gives CASSNHRGANYGYTF.

The V and J genes are TRBV18 and TRBJ2-1, with 7 bases aligning to TRBD2. The CDR3 length is 15 residues. Germline CDR1 KGHSH, CDR2 LQKENI. V was clipped by 6 bases and J by 0 bases; unmatched bases: 5. The CDR3 bases are TGTGCCAGCTCCCCCCGGACTAGCTCCTACAATGAGCAGTTCTTC. Translating gives CASSPRTSSYNEQFF.